The present TCR beta chain was sequenced within a study of shared T cell receptors in the human thymus. Losses at the gene ends were 1 base for V and 3 bases for J; bases not matched to a gene: 13. The CDR3 runs 18 residues. Looked up from germline, CDR1 is LGHNA and CDR2 is YSLEER. This table comes from immunoSEQ multiplex PCR, and its TCRdb copy is limited to in-frame clones, with some not included. The sample shows roughly 660,000 clones, approximately 90% of them seen only once. These data were also filed under a second study, of human thymus T cells. In that study: Donor material was obtained from healthy Finnish infants undergoing corrective surgery for congenital heart defects. Thymus tissue for the work was resected from patients undergoing corrective heart surgery. Thymic as well as blood repertoires seemed to favor certain V and J genes unevenly.

Sequencing input: thymocytes. The chain combines TRBV4-3 with TRBJ2-7; 9 bases align to TRBD1. The TCR comes from a boy younger than two with a congenital heart defect. CDR3 region: CASSQGPFPGQGIYEQYF. The CDR3 nucleotides are TGCGCCAGCAGCCAAGGTCCCTTTCCGGGACAGGGCATCTACGAGCAGTACTTC.